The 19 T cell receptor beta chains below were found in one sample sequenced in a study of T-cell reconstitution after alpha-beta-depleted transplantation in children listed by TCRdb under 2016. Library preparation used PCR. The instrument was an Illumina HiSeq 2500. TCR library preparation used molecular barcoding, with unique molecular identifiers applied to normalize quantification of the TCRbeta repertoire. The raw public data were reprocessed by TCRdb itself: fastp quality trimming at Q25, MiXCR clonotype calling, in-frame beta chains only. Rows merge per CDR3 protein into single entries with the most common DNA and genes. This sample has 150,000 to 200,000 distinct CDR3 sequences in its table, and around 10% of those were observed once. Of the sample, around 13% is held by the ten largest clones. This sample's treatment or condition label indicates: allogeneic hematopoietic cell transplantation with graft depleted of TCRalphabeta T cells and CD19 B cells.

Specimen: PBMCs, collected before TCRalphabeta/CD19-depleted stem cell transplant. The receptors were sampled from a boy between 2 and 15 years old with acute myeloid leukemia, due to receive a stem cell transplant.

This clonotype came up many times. The CDR3, as DNA: TGTGCCAGCACCTCGATTGGGAAGCAGTTCTTC. Translated, it gives CASTSIGKQFF. J is TRBJ2-1 and V is TRBV11-2; D uncertain. The germline CDR1 and CDR2 sequences are SGHAT and FQNNGV. CDR3 length: 11 residues. The germline V and J ends were trimmed by 7 bases and 11 bases, with 12 bases remaining between them. Full variable domain (outside the CDR3, taken from reference TRBV11-2 and TRBJ2-1): EAGVAQSPRYKIIEKRQSVAFWCNPISGHATLYWYQQILGQGPKLLIQFQNNGVVDDSQLPKDRFSAERLKGVDSTLKIQPAKLEDSAVYLCASTSIGKQFFGPGTRLTVL.

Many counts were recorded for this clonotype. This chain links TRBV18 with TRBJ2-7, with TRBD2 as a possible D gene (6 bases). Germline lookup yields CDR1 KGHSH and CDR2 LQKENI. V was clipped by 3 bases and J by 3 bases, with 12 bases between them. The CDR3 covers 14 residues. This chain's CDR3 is CASSPPGLIYEQYF. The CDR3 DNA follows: TGTGCCAGCTCACCTCCCGGACTAATCTACGAGCAGTACTTC.

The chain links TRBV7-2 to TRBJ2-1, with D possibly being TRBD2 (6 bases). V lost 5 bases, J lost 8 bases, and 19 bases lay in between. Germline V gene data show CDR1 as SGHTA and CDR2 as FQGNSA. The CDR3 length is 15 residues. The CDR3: CASSRGWRDVDEQFF. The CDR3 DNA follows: TGTGCCAGCAGCCGAGGATGGCGGGACGTTGATGAGCAGTTCTTC.

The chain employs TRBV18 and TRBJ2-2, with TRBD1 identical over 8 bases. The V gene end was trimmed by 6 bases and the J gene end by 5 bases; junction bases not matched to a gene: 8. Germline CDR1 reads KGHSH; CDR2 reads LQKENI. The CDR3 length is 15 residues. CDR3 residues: CASSTGTGWTGELFF. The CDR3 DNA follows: TGTGCCAGCTCCACCGGGACAGGATGGACCGGGGAGCTGTTTTTT.

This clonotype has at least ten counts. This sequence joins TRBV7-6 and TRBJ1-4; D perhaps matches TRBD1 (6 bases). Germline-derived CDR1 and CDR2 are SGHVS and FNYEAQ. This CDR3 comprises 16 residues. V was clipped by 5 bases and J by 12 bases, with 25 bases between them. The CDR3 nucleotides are TGTGCCAGCAGCCCTAATGCCCCCACAGGGCCTGGTCAACTGTTTTTT. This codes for CASSPNAPTGPGQLFF.

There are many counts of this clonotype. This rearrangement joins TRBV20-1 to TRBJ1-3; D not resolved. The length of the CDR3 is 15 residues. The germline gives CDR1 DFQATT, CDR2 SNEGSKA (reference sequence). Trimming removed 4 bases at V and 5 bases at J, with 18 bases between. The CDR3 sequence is CSANRPSGYRNTIYF. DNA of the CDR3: TGCAGTGCTAACCGACCCTCAGGCTATAGAAACACCATATATTTT.

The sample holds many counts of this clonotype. The CDR3 nucleotides are TGTGCCAGCAGAGGGACAGGTTACAATGAGCAGTTCTTC. Translating it yields CASRGTGYNEQFF. The genes are TRBV6-6 and TRBJ2-1, with 8 bases identical to TRBD1. This CDR3 contains 13 residues. V shed 6 bases and J 4 bases; nucleotides not matched to a gene: 2. Germline V lookup: CDR1 MNHNY, CDR2 SVGAGI (reference sequence).

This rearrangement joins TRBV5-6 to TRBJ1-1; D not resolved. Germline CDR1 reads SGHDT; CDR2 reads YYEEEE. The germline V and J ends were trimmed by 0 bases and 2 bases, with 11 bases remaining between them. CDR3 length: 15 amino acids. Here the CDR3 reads CASSLDFNTNTEAFF. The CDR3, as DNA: TGTGCCAGCAGCTTGGACTTCAACACCAACACTGAAGCTTTCTTT.

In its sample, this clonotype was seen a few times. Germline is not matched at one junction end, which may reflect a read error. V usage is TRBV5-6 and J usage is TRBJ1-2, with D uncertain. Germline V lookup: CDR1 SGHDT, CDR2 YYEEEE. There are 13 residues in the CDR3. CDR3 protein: CASSWENNYCYTF. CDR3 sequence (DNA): TGTGCCAGCAGCTGGGAGAATAACTATTGCTACACCTTC. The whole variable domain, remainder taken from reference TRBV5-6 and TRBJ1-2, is DAGVTQSPTHLIKTRGQQVTLRCSPKSGHDTVSWYQQALGQGPQFIFQYYEEEERQRGNFPDRFSGHQFPNYSSELNVNALLLGDSALYLCASSWENNYCYTFGSGTRLTVV.

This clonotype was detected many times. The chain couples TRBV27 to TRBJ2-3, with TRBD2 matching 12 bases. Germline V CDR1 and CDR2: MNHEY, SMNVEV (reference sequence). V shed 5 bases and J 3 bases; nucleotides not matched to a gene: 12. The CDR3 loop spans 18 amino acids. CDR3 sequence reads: CASSPGGRLAGVTDTQYF. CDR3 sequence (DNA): TGTGCCAGCAGTCCAGGCGGCCGACTAGCGGGAGTGACAGATACGCAGTATTTT.

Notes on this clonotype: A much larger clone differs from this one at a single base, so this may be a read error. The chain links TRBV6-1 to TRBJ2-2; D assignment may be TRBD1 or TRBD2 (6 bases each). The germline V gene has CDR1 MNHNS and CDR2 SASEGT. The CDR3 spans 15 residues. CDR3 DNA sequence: TGTGCCAGCAGTGAATTGGGGGGACACACCGGGGAGCTGATTTTT. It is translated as CASSELGGHTGELIF.

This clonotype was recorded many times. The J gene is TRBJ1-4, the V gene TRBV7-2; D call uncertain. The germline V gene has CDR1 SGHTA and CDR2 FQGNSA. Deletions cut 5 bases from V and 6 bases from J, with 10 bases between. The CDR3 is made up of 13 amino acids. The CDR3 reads CASSPGRHEKLFF. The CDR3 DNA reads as TGTGCCAGCAGCCCCGGACGACATGAAAAACTGTTTTTT.

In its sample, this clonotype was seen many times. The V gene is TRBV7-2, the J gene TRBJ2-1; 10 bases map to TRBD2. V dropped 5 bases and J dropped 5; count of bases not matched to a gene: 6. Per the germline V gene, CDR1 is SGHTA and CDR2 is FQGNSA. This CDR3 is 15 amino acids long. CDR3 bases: TGTGCCAGCAGCCCCCGGACTAGCGGAAACAATGAGCAGTTCTTC. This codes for CASSPRTSGNNEQFF.

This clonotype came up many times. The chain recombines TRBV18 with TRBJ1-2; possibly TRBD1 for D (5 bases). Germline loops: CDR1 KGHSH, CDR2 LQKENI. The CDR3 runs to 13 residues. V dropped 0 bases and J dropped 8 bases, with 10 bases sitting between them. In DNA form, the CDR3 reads TGTGCCAGCTCACCACCGGCAGGGAACGGCTACACCTTC. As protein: CASSPPAGNGYTF.

CDR3 protein: CATSRVGTGRETQYF. DNA of the CDR3: TGTGCCACCAGCAGAGTTGGGACAGGGAGAGAGACCCAGTACTTC. The chain joins TRBV15 to TRBJ2-5; 9 bases line up with TRBD1. The length of the CDR3 is 15 residues. The trim removed 1 base at V and 4 bases at J, leaving 4 bases unmatched. Germline CDR1 is LNHNV and CDR2 is YYDKDF (reference sequence).

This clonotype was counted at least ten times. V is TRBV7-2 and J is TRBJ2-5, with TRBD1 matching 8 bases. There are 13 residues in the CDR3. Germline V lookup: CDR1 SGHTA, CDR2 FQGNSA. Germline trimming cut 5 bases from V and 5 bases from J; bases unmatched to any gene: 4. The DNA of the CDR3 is TGTGCCAGCAGCCGGACAGGGAGGGAGACCCAGTACTTC. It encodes CASSRTGRETQYF. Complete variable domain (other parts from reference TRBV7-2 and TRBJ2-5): GAGVSQSPSNKVTEKGKDVELRCDPISGHTALYWYRQSLGQGLEFLIYFQGNSAPDKSGLPSDRFSAERTGGSVSTLTIQRTQQEDSAVYLCASSRTGRETQYFGPGTRLLVL.

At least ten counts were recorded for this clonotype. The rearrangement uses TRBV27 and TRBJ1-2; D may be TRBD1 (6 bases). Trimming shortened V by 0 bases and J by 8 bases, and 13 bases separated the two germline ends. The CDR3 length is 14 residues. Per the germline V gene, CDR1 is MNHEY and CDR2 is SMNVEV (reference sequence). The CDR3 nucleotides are TGTGCCAGCAGTTTATCTTTCGAGGGGGACGGCTACACCTTC. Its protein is CASSLSFEGDGYTF.

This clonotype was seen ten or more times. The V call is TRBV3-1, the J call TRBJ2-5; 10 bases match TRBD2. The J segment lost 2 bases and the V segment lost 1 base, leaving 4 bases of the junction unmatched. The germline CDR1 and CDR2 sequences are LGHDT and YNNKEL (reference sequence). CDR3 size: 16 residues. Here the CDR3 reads CASSQAASGRQETQYF. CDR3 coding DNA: TGTGCCAGCAGCCAAGCGGCTAGCGGGAGACAAGAGACCCAGTACTTC.

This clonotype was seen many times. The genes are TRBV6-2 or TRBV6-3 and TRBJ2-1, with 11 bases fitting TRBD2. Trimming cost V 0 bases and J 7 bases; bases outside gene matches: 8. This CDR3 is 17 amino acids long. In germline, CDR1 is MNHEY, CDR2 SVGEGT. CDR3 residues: CASSYSPTSGVYNEQFF. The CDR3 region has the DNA TGTGCCAGCAGTTACTCGCCGACTAGCGGGGTATATAATGAGCAGTTCTTC.